This entry features one T cell receptor beta chain sequence. This record comes from a study of blood T cells in healthy people across ages. PBMCs were isolated at a quantity of at least 6 million per sample. The CDR3 runs to 13 residues. Germline CDR1 reads LNHNV; CDR2 reads YYDKDF (reference sequence). Trimming took 5 bases from V and 5 from J, leaving 11 bases between them. The second PCR ran about 6 to 12 cycles with a sample-barcoded 5' primer and J-beta primers. Sequencing of every sample gave 3 million or more CDR3-containing paired-end reads. TCRdb reprocessed the 5' RACE reads with MiXCR, giving one entry per CDR3 protein. The table shows over 1,200,000 distinct CDR3 sequences, with approximately 60% occurring only once.

This clonotype was obtained from a man aged 18 to 30 in good health. Sequencing was carried out using blood. The chain links TRBV15 to TRBJ2-3; D ambiguous. CDR3 amino acids: CATSPRTGDTQYF. DNA for the CDR3: TGTGCCACCAGCCCCAGGACCGGAGATACGCAGTATTTT. Drawing the rest from reference TRBV15 and TRBJ2-3, the complete variable domain is DAMVIQNPRYQVTQFGKPVTLSCSQTLNHNVMYWYQQKSSQAPKLLFHYYDKDFNNEADTPDNFQSRRPNTSFCFLDIRSPGLGDTAMYLCATSPRTGDTQYFGPGTRLTVL.